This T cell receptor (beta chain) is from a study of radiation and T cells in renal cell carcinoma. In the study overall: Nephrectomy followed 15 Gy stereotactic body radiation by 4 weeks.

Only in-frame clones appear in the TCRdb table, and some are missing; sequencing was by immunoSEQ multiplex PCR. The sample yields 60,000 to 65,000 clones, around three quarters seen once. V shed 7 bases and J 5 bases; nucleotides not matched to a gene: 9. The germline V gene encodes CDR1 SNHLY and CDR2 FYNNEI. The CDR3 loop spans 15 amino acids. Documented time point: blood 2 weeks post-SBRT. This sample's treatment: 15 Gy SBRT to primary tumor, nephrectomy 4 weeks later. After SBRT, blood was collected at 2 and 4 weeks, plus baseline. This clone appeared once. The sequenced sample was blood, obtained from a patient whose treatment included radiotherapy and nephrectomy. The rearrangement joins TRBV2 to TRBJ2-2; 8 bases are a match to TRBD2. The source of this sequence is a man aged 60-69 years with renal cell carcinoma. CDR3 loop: CASTPGGGRTGELFF. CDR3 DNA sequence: TGTGCCAGCACCCCGGGGGGGGGCAGGACCGGGGAGCTGTTTTTT.